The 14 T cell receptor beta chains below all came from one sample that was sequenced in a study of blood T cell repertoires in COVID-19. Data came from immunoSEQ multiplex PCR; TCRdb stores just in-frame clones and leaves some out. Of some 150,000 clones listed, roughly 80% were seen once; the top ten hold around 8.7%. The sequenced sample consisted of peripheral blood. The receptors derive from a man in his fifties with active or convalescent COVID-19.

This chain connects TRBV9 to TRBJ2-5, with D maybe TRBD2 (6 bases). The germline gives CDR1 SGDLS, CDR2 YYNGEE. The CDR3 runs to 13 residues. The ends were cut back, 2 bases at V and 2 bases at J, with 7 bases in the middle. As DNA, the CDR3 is TGTGCCAGCAGCGTTCGGGGGCAAGAGACCCAGTACTTC. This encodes CASSVRGQETQYF. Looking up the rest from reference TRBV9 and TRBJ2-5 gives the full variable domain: DSGVTQTPKHLITATGQRVTLRCSPRSGDLSVYWYQQSLDQGLQFLIQYYNGEERAKGNILERFSAQQFPDLHSELNLSSLELGDSALYFCASSVRGQETQYFGPGTRLLVL.

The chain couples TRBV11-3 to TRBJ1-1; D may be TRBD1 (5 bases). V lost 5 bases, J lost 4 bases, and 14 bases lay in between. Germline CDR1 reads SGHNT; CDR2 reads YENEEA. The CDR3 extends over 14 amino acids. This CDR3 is CASSLRGGITEAFF. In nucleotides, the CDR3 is TGTGCCAGCAGCCTCCGGGGGGGGATCACTGAAGCTTTCTTT.

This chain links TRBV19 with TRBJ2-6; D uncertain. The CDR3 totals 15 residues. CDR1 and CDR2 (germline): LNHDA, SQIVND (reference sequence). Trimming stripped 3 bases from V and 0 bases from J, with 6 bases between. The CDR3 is CASSISGSGANVLTF. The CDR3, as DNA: TGTGCCAGTAGTATTAGTGGCTCTGGGGCCAACGTCCTGACTTTC.

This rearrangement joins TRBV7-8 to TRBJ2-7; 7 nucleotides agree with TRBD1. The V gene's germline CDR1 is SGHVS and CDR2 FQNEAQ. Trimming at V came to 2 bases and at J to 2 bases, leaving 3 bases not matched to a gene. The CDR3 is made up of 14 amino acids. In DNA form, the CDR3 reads TGTGCCAGCAGCTTATATCAGGGGGCCTACGAGCAGTACTTC. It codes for CASSLYQGAYEQYF.

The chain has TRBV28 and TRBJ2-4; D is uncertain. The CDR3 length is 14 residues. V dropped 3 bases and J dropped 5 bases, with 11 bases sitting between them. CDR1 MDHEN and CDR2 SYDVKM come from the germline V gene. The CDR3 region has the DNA TGTGCCAGCAGTTTGCCGGGTTCTCAAAACATTCAGTACTTC. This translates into CASSLPGSQNIQYF.

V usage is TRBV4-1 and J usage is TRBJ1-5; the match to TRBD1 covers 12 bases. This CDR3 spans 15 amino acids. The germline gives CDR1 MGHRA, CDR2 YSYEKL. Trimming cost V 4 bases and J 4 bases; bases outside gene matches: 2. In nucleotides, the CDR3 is TGCGCCAGCAGCCCGGGACAGGGGGCGAATCAGCCCCAGCATTTT. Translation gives CASSPGQGANQPQHF.

The chain's CDR3 is CAISGDRADSGYTF. Here the CDR3 DNA reads TGTGCCATCAGTGGGGACAGGGCCGATTCGGGCTACACCTTC. The chain couples TRBV10-3 to TRBJ1-2, with TRBD1 matching over 9 bases. V lost 4 bases to trimming and J lost 8 bases; unmatched junction nucleotides: 8. The CDR3 is 14 amino acids. Germline lookup yields CDR1 ENHRY and CDR2 SYGVKD.

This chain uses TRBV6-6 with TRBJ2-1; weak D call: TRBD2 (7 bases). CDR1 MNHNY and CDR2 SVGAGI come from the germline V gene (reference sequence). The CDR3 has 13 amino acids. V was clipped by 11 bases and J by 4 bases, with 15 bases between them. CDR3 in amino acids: CASQGRVYNEQFF. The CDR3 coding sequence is TGTGCCTCCCAGGGGAGGGTGTACAATGAGCAGTTCTTC.

Written as DNA, the CDR3 is TGTGCCAGCAGCTGGGGACAGGGGGCCCAGGAGACCCAGTACTTC. As protein: CASSWGQGAQETQYF. The chain joins TRBV9 to TRBJ2-5, with 12 bases fitting TRBD1. Germline V gene data show CDR1 as SGDLS and CDR2 as YYNGEE. With V trimmed by 4 bases and J by 5 bases, 6 bases remained unmatched. CDR3 size: 15 residues.

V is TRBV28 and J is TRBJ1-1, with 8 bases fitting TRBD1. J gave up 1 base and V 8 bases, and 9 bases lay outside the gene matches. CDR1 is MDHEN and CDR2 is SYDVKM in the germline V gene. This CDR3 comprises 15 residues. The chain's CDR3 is CASFPPGTGNTEAFF. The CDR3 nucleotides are TGTGCCAGCTTCCCCCCCGGGACAGGGAACACTGAAGCTTTCTTT. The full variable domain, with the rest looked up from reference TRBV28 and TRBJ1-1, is DVKVTQSSRYLVKRTGEKVFLECVQDMDHENMFWYRQDPGLGLRLIYFSYDVKMKEKGDIPEGYSVSREKKERFSLILESASTNQTSMYLCASFPPGTGNTEAFFGQGTRLTVV.

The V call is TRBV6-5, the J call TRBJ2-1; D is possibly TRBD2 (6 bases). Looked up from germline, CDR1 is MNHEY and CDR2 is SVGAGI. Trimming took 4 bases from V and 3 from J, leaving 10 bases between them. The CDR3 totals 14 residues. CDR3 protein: CASSSDSGYNEQFF. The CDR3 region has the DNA TGTGCCAGCAGTTCCGATAGCGGCTACAATGAGCAGTTCTTC.

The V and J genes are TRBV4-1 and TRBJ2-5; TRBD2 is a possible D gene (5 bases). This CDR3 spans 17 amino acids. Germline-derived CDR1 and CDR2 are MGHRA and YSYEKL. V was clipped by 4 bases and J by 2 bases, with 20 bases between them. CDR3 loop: CASSPDPWGRRQETQYF. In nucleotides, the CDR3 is TGCGCCAGCAGCCCCGACCCCTGGGGTAGGAGGCAAGAGACCCAGTACTTC.

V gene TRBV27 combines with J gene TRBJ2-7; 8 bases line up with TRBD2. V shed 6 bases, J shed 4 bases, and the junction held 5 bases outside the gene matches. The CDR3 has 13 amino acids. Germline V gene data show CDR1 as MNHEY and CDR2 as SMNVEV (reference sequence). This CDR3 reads CASSLTSAYEQYF. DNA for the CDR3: TGTGCCAGCAGCTTGACTAGCGCTTACGAGCAGTACTTC.

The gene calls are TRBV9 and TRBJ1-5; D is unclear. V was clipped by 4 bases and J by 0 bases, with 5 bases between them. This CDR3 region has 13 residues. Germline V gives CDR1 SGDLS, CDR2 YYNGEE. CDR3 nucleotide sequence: TGTGCCAGCAGCAAATATAGCAATCAGCCCCAGCATTTT. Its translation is CASSKYSNQPQHF.